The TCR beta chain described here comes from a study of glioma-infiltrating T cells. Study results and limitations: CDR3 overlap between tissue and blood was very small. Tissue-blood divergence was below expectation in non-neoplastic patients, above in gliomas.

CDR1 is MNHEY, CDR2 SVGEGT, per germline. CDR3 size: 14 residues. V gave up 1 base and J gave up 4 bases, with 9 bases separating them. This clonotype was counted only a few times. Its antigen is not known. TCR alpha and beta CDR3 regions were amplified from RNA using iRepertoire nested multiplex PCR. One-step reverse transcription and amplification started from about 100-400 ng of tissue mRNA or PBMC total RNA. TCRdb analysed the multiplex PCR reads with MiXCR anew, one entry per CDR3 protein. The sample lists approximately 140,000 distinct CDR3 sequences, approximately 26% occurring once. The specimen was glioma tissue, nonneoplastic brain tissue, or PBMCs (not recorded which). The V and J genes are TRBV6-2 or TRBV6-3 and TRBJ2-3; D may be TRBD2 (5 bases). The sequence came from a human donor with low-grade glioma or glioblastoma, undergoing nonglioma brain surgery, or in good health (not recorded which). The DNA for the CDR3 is TGTGCCAGCAGTTACTTCGGAGCGGCAGATACGCAGTATTTT. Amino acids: CASSYFGAADTQYF.